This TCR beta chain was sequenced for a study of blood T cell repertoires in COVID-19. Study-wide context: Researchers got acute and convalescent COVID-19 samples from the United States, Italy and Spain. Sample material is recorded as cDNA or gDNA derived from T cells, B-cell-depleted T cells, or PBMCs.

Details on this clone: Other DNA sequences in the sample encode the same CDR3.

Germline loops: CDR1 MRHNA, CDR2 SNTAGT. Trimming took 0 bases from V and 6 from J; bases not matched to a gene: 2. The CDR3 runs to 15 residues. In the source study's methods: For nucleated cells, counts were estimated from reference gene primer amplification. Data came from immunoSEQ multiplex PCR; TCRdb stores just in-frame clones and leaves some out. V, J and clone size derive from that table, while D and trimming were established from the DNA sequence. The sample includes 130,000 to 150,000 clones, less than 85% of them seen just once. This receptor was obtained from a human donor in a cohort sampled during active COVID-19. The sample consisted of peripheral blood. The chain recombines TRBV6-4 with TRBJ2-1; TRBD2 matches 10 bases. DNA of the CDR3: TGTGCCAGCAGTGACTCGAGCGGGGGGGCCAATGAGCAGTTCTTC. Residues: CASSDSSGGANEQFF.